This record concerns one T cell receptor beta chain sequence. This sample is part of a study of regulatory T cells in long-lasting Graves disease. Construction of the TCR beta libraries employed iRepertoire HTBI primers in conjunction with Arm-PCR of CDR3 regions. In the original workflow: Across the samples, identification revealed fewer than 75 TRBV and roughly 13 TRBJ segments. Each CDR3 protein is one row after TCRdb ran MiXCR on the multiplex PCR reads. None of the V and J calls come from the authors' own analysis; TCRdb made them. This sample has a few hundred thousand distinct CDR3 sequences; about 18% occur once, and the top ten carry approximately 24%. The time point: newly diagnosed GD, antithyroid drugs for less than 3 months. Making the TCR library involved RNA that had been extracted from PBMCs. One endocrinology department in Xi'an, China, was where patients came from. Collection of peripheral blood (nine milliliters) was done using EDTA tubes.

Sequencing was performed on peripheral blood mononuclear cells (PBMCs), taken at new diagnosis, from a patient treated with antithyroid drugs. This receptor was identified in a female donor with Graves disease.

CDR3 bases: TGTGCCAGTAGTATAGAACGGGTACCGAACACTGAAGCTTTCTTT. Protein: CASSIERVPNTEAFF. The chain employs TRBV19 and TRBJ1-1; D not resolved. The germline V gene encodes CDR1 LNHDA and CDR2 SQIVND (reference sequence). The CDR3 contains 15 residues. Trimming stripped 0 bases from V and 1 base from J, with 9 bases between.